This T cell receptor (beta chain) was obtained from a study of T cells in Graves' hyperthyroidism and ophthalmopathy. Study findings and constraints: The majority of expanded thyroid clonotypes above 0.001 also appeared in blood.

Researchers took RNA transcripts and amplified the TCR beta CDR3 regions from them. The primer set for the first-round RT-PCR of the TCR CDR3 was HTBI. TCRdb independently ran MiXCR on the multiplex PCR reads; one entry per CDR3 protein. The table lists fewer than 30,000 distinct CDR3 sequences, around 47% of them singletons. Trimming cost V 2 bases and J 5 bases; bases outside gene matches: 8. Germline CDR1 and CDR2: LGHNA and YNFKEQ. The CDR3 spans 17 residues. To note about this clonotype: Its antigen is as yet unknown.

Clinical symptoms, serum thyroxine and TRAb, thyroid ultrasound and orbital computed tomography together formed the diagnostic basis. Sequences were obtained from blood. This TCR was recovered from a woman between 35 and 50 years old with Graves' hyperthyroidism that later progressed to Graves' ophthalmopathy. The chain combines TRBV4-2 with TRBJ1-5; TRBD1 agrees at 11 bases. The CDR3 DNA reads as TGTGCCAGCAGCCAAACTAGCGGGACAGGGGGTGATCAGCCCCAGCATTTT. As protein: CASSQTSGTGGDQPQHF.